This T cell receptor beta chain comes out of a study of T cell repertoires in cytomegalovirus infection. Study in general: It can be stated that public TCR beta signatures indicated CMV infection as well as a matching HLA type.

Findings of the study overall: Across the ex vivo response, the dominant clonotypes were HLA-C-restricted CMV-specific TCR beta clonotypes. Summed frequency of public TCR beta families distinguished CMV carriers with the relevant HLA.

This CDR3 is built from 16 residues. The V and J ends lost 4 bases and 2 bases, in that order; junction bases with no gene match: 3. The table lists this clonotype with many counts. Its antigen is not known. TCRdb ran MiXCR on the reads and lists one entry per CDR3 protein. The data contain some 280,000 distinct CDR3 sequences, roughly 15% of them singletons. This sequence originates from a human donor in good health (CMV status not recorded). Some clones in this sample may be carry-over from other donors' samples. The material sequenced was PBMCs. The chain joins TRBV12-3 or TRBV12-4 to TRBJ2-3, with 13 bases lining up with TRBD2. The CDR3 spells CASSSTSGGATDTQYF. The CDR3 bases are TGTGCCAGCAGTTCAACTAGCGGGGGGGCCACAGATACGCAGTATTTT.